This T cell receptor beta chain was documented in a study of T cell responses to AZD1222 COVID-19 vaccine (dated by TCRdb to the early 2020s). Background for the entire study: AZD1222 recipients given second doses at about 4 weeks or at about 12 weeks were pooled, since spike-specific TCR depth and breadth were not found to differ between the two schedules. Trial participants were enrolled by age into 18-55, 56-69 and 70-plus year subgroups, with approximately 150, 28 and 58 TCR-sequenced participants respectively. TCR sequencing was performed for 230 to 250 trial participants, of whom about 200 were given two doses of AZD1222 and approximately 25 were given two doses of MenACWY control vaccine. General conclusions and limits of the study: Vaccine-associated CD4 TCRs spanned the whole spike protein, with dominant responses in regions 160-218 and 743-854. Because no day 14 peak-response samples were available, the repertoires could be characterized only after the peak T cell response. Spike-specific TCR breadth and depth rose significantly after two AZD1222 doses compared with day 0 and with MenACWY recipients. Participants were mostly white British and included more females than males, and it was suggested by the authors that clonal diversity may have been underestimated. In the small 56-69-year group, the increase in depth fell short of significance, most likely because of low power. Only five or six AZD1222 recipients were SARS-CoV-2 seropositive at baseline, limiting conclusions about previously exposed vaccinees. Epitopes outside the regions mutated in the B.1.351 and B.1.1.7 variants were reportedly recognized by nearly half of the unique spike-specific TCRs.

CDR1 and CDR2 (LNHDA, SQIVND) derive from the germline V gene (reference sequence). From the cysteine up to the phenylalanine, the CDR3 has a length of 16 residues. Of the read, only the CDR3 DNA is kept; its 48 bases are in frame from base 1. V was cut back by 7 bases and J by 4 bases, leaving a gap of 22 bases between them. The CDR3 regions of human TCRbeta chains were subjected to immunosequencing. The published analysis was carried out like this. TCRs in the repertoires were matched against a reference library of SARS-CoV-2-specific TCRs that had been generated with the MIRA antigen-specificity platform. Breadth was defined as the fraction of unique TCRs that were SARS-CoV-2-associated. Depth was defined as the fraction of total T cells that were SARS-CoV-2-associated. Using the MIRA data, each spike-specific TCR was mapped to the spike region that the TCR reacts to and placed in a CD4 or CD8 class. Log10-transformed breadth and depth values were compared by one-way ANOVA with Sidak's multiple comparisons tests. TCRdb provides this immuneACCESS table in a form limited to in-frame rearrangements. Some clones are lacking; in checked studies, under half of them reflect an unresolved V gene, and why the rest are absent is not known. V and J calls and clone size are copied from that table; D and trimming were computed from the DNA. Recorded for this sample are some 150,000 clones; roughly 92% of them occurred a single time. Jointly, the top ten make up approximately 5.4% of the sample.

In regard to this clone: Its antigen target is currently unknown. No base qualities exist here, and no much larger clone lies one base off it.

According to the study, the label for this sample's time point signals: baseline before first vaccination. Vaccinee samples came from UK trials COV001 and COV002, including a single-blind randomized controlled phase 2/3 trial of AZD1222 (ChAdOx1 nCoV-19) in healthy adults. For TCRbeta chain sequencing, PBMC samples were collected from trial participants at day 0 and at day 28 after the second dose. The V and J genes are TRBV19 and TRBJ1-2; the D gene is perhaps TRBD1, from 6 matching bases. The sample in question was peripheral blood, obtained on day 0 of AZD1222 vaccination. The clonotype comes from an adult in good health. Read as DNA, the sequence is TGTGCCAGTACCATCAGCAGGGGAAGGGATAGCTATGGCTACACCTTC. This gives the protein CASTISRGRDSYGYTF.